A single sample gave rise to the 27 T cell receptor beta chains below, sequenced in a study of T cell repertoires in cytomegalovirus infection. TCRdb ran MiXCR on the reads and lists one entry per CDR3 protein. The data show 700,000 to 950,000 distinct CDR3 sequences, 30% to 35% seen once. No antigen has been assigned to these receptors. The source material was cultured CD8+ T cells from PBMCs, sampled from culture after CMV antigen stimulation. The receptors shown here come from a human donor in good health (CMV status not recorded). Some clones in this sample may be carry-over from other donors' samples.

The V gene is TRBV6-5, the J gene TRBJ1-6; D uncertain. V lost 2 bases to trimming and J lost 2 bases, with 10 bases between them. The CDR3 loop spans 16 amino acids. Germline CDR1 MNHEY, CDR2 SVGAGI. Written as DNA, the CDR3 is TGTGCCAGCAGTTACGGGCAGACCGCCTATAATTCACCCCTCCACTTT. Protein product: CASSYGQTAYNSPLHF.

The CDR3 loop reads CASGGSGPGNTIYF. The CDR3 DNA is TGTGCCAGCGGGGGGAGTGGTCCTGGAAACACCATATATTTT. The chain joins TRBV9 to TRBJ1-3; D is possibly TRBD1 (5 bases). CDR3 length: 14 amino acids. CDR1 and CDR2 from the germline V gene are SGDLS and YYNGEE. Trimming left V 7 bases short and J 2 bases short, with 13 bases between.

This clonotype was counted once. V is TRBV19 and J is TRBJ1-2; TRBD1 is a possible D gene (6 bases). In germline, CDR1 is LNHDA, CDR2 SQIVND (reference sequence). There are 13 residues in the CDR3. V lost 6 bases and J lost 8, with 16 bases in between. Here the CDR3 reads CASSPGVVGGYTF. The CDR3 nucleotides are TGTGCCAGTAGCCCAGGGGTCGTGGGCGGCTACACCTTC.

This clonotype was seen at least ten times. This chain links TRBV6-1 with TRBJ2-7, with a weak D call TRBD2 (6 bases). Germline assignment: CDR1 MNHNS and CDR2 SASEGT. CDR3 length: 16 residues. The V end was cut by 6 bases, the J end by 3 bases, with 21 bases between. In DNA form, the CDR3 reads TGTGCCAGCAGACTCCCCCCTCCGGGGGACGGCTACGAGCAGTACTTC. Translating it yields CASRLPPPGDGYEQYF.

The chain has TRBV6-5 and TRBJ2-7; D possibly corresponds to TRBD2 (5 bases). Germline CDR1 is MNHEY and CDR2 is SVGAGI. There are 15 residues in the CDR3. V lost 0 bases and J 12 bases, leaving 21 bases between the germline ends. For the CDR3, the DNA is TGTGCCAGCAGTTACTCGAATGGGGAAAGGGAAGGACTGTACTTC. It translates to CASSYSNGEREGLYF.

V gene TRBV4-3 combines with J gene TRBJ2-1, with 7 bases that match TRBD2. Trimming took 2 bases from V and 3 from J; bases not matched to a gene: 4. Germline V gene sequence: CDR1 LGHNA, CDR2 YSLEER. This CDR3 has 15 amino acids. The CDR3 DNA reads TGCGCCAGCAGCCAACCGGGGGGTGGCTACAATGAGCAGTTCTTC. Its translation is CASSQPGGGYNEQFF.

This clonotype was counted only a few times. The rearrangement links TRBV2 to TRBJ1-2; D ambiguous. The germline V and J ends were trimmed by 10 bases and 9 bases, with 15 bases remaining between them. This CDR3 has 11 residues. The germline CDR1 and CDR2 sequences are SNHLY and FYNNEI. CDR3 DNA sequence: TGTGCCATCTTTCTAGGCCATAGCTACACCTTC. Translating it yields CAIFLGHSYTF. Filled out from reference TRBV2 and TRBJ1-2, the complete variable domain reads EPEVTQTPSHQVTQMGQEVILRCVPISNHLYFYWYRQILGQKVEFLVSFYNNEISEKSEIFDDQFSVERPDGSNFTLKIRSTKLEDSAMYFCAIFLGHSYTFGSGTRLTVV.

This clonotype was recorded at least ten times. This chain joins TRBV4-3 and TRBJ1-6; D call uncertain. CDR3 size: 18 residues. V shed 0 bases and J shed 9 bases, with 21 bases lying between them. Germline values: CDR1 LGHNA, CDR2 YSLEER. CDR3 in amino acids: CASSQDPFGRRSSSPLHF. The CDR3, as DNA: TGCGCCAGCAGCCAAGACCCCTTCGGACGGCGCAGTTCTTCACCCCTCCACTTT.

This clonotype was observed a few times. The V and J genes are TRBV5-1 and TRBJ2-3; 9 bases agree with TRBD1. Trimming removed 3 bases from V and 3 bases from J; junction bases left unmatched: 11. The CDR3 consists of 17 residues. Germline CDR1 SGHRS, CDR2 YFSETQ. CDR3: CASSSTTGGRETDTQYF. For the CDR3, the DNA is TGCGCCAGCAGCTCAACGACAGGGGGGAGAGAGACAGATACGCAGTATTTT. Full variable domain (rest looked up from reference TRBV5-1 and TRBJ2-3): KAGVTQTPRYLIKTRGQQVTLSCSPISGHRSVSWYQQTPGQGLQFLFEYFSETQRNKGNFPGRFSGRQFSNSRSEMNVSTLELGDSALYLCASSSTTGGRETDTQYFGPGTRLTVL.

In this sample, this clonotype turned up a few times. This sequence joins TRBV7-6 and TRBJ2-1, with 8 bases identical to TRBD1. V dropped 3 bases and J dropped 0; count of bases not matched to a gene: 4. This CDR3 region has 16 residues. Per the germline V gene, CDR1 is SGHVS and CDR2 is FNYEAQ. The CDR3 here is CASSFRGRGSYNEQFF. The CDR3 region has the DNA TGTGCCAGCAGCTTCAGGGGGCGGGGCTCCTACAATGAGCAGTTCTTC.

This clonotype was found a few times. The chain combines TRBV12-3 or TRBV12-4 with TRBJ2-2, with 10 nucleotides matching TRBD2. The J segment lost 0 bases and the V segment lost 4 bases, leaving 2 bases of the junction unmatched. The CDR3 is 16 amino acids. CDR3: CASSSTSGTNTGELFF. DNA for the CDR3: TGTGCCAGCAGTTCAACTAGCGGGACGAACACCGGGGAGCTGTTTTTT.

This clonotype was found a few times. CDR3 region: CASSLVPGSTGNTIYF. CDR3 DNA sequence: TGCGCCAGCAGCTTGGTACCAGGGTCAACTGGAAACACCATATATTTT. This chain connects TRBV5-1 to TRBJ1-3; D possibly corresponds to TRBD1 (5 bases). The CDR3 is 16 amino acids. CDR1 and CDR2 (germline): SGHRS, YFSETQ. V was pared by 0 bases and J by 2 bases, with 12 bases between.

This clonotype was detected only a few times. J is TRBJ2-5 and V is TRBV27; D possibly corresponds to TRBD2 (6 bases). Germline loops: CDR1 MNHEY, CDR2 SMNVEV (reference sequence). Trimming cost V 7 bases and J 5 bases, with 14 bases left between them. The CDR3 spans 13 residues. In DNA, the CDR3 is TGTGCCAGCATCGGGACTCCCGGGGAGACCCAGTACTTC. Its protein is CASIGTPGETQYF.

This clonotype appeared a few times. The chain recombines TRBV5-5 with TRBJ2-3; 8 bases line up with TRBD1. J gave up 2 bases and V 2 bases, and 7 bases lay outside the gene matches. This CDR3 is built from 16 residues. Germline CDR1 reads SGHKS; CDR2 reads YYEKEE (reference sequence). CDR3 DNA sequence: TGTGCCAGCAGCTTCCACCGGGACAGGCCCACAGATACGCAGTATTTT. It codes for CASSFHRDRPTDTQYF. Supplemented by reference TRBV5-5 and TRBJ2-3, the full variable domain reads DAGVTQSPTHLIKTRGQQVTLRCSPISGHKSVSWYQQVLGQGPQFIFQYYEKEERGRGNFPDRFSARQFPNYSSELNVNALLLGDSALYLCASSFHRDRPTDTQYFGPGTRLTVL.

Regarding this clonotype: One end of the junction does not line up with germline, which may come from a read error. V and J are TRBV18 and TRBJ1-1; TRBD1 matches at 8 bases. This CDR3 comprises 15 residues. Germline V gene data show CDR1 as KGHSH and CDR2 as LQKENI. The CDR3, as DNA: TGTGCCAGCTCACCACCACCAGGACAGGGAGAATTGGCTCTCTTT. It yields the protein CASSPPPGQGELALF.

This clonotype was seen a handful of times. V is TRBV3-1 and J is TRBJ2-5; D is perhaps TRBD1 (6 bases). The CDR3 covers 18 residues. Germline assignment: CDR1 LGHDT and CDR2 YNNKEL (reference sequence). V lost 0 bases, J lost 0 bases, and 17 bases lay in between. CDR3 DNA: TGTGCCAGCAGCCAAGATTCCCTGGACAGACCGTACCAAGAGACCCAGTACTTC. Protein: CASSQDSLDRPYQETQYF.

The sample holds a few counts of this clonotype. The chain is built from TRBV7-9 and TRBJ2-3; TRBD1 is a possible D gene (5 bases). Germline lookup yields CDR1 SEHNR and CDR2 FQNEAQ (reference sequence). The CDR3 contains 15 residues. The ends were cut back, 1 base at V and 4 bases at J, with 12 bases in the middle. The CDR3 loop reads CASSLVEAGPDTQYF. The CDR3 DNA is TGTGCCAGCAGCTTAGTAGAGGCAGGGCCAGATACGCAGTATTTT. Based on the CDR3 plus reference TRBV7-9 and TRBJ2-3, the full variable domain is DTGVSQNPRHKITKRGQNVTFRCDPISEHNRLYWYRQTLGQGPEFLTYFQNEAQLEKSRLLSDRFSAERPKGSFSTLEIQRTEQGDSAMYLCASSLVEAGPDTQYFGPGTRLTVL.

J is TRBJ2-7 and V is TRBV29-1; TRBD1 is a possible D gene (5 bases). Germline CDR1 and CDR2: SQVTM and ANQGSEA. The CDR3 length is 14 residues. The V end lost 1 base, the J end lost 0 bases, and 10 bases lay between the germline ends. The CDR3 is CSVEAWGLSYEQYF. Written as DNA, the CDR3 is TGCAGCGTTGAAGCGTGGGGCCTCTCCTACGAGCAGTACTTC.

This rearrangement joins TRBV20-1 to TRBJ1-6; no clear D. The CDR3 covers 13 residues. Trimming left V 0 bases short and J 12 bases short, with 12 bases between. Per germline, CDR1 DFQATT and CDR2 SNEGSKA (reference sequence). In DNA form, the CDR3 reads TGCAGTGCTAGAGATTCGGGAGAACTACCCCTCCACTTT. The encoded protein is CSARDSGELPLHF.

This clonotype came up a few times. The rearrangement links TRBV7-9 to TRBJ2-3; 10 bases match TRBD1. Per germline, CDR1 SEHNR and CDR2 FQNEAQ (reference sequence). The length of the CDR3 is 17 residues. With 8 bases clipped from V and 0 bases from J, the junction kept 11 bases outside the gene matches. CDR3 in amino acids: CASRMGQGFTSTDTQYF. CDR3 bases: TGTGCCAGCCGGATGGGACAGGGGTTCACAAGCACAGATACGCAGTATTTT.

The V gene is TRBV18, the J gene TRBJ2-1; D possibly corresponds to TRBD2 (5 bases). Trimming pared 3 bases from V and 7 bases from J, leaving 10 bases between. This CDR3 comprises 13 residues. Per germline, CDR1 KGHSH and CDR2 LQKENI. As DNA, the CDR3 is TGTGCCAGCTCACCCGTGAGAGGGAATGAGCAGTTCTTC. Translation gives CASSPVRGNEQFF.

In its sample, this clonotype was seen once. This rearrangement joins TRBV5-1 to TRBJ2-1; 9 nucleotides match TRBD2. The length of the CDR3 is 19 residues. Germline lookup yields CDR1 SGHRS and CDR2 YFSETQ. Trimming cost V 0 bases and J 0 bases; bases outside gene matches: 10. The CDR3 DNA is TGCGCCAGCAGCTTGGCGAGCGGGGGGCTTCTTAGCTCCTACAATGAGCAGTTCTTC. Translation: CASSLASGGLLSSYNEQFF.

The chain carries TRBV6-8 and TRBJ2-1, with 10 bases fitting TRBD1. This CDR3 is built from 15 residues. J was trimmed by 7 bases and V by 7 bases; bases with no gene match: 10. Germline values: CDR1 MNHGY, CDR2 SAAAGT. CDR3 sequence (DNA): TGTGCCAGCAACCCGGGACAGGGGAGCGGGAATGAGCAGTTCTTC. Amino acids: CASNPGQGSGNEQFF.

This chain connects TRBV5-1 to TRBJ2-1, with 9 positions matching TRBD2. V gave up 3 bases and J gave up 8 bases; unmatched junction bases: 12. The CDR3 consists of 16 residues. Germline V gene sequence: CDR1 SGHRS, CDR2 YFSETQ. The DNA for the CDR3 is TGCGCCAGCAGCTCCCCTGCGGGGGGGTCTCAATATGAGCAGTTCTTC. This gives the protein CASSSPAGGSQYEQFF.

This clonotype rates as medium-sized (0.01 to 0.1%). The CDR3 is CASSLAADSNQPQHF. The CDR3 DNA follows: TGTGCCAGCAGCTTGGCAGCTGATAGCAATCAGCCCCAGCATTTT. The rearrangement links TRBV7-2 to TRBJ1-5; D gene ambiguous. The CDR3 is 15 residues long. Germline V gene lookup returns CDR1 SGHTA and CDR2 FQGNSA. Trimming removed 3 bases from V and 0 bases from J, with 9 bases in between. The whole variable domain, remainder taken from reference TRBV7-2 and TRBJ1-5, is GAGVSQSPSNKVTEKGKDVELRCDPISGHTALYWYRQSLGQGLEFLIYFQGNSAPDKSGLPSDRFSAERTGGSVSTLTIQRTQQEDSAVYLCASSLAADSNQPQHFGDGTRLSIL.

This clonotype was seen ten or more times. The genes are TRBV12-3 or TRBV12-4 and TRBJ2-7; 12 nucleotides match TRBD1. Trimming cost V 7 bases and J 6 bases; bases outside gene matches: 7. The CDR3 contains 14 residues. CDR3 sequence: CASTTGQGASEQYF. In DNA, the CDR3 is TGTGCCAGCACCACGGGACAGGGGGCGAGCGAGCAGTACTTC.

The chain employs TRBV14 and TRBJ2-1, with 8 nucleotides matching TRBD1. CDR1 and CDR2 from the germline V gene are SGHDN and FVKESK. The CDR3 is 15 residues long. V gave up 1 base and J gave up 7 bases; unmatched junction bases: 6. The CDR3 DNA sequence: TGTGCCAGCAGCCAAGGGGACAGGACCTGGAATGAGCAGTTCTTC. Protein: CASSQGDRTWNEQFF. Variable domain in full (rest from reference TRBV14 and TRBJ2-1): EAGVTQFPSHSVIEKGQTVTLRCDPISGHDNLYWYRRVMGKEIKFLLHFVKESKQDESGMPNNRFLAERTGGTYSTLKVQPAELEDSGVYFCASSQGDRTWNEQFFGPGTRLTVL.